This T cell receptor beta chain was sequenced for a study of CD8+CD57+ T cells in acquired aplastic anemia. General study findings and limits: Patients and healthy controls showed no significant CD8+ Simpson's diversity difference.

All sequencing subjects had displayed CD8+CD57+ cell expansion on flow cytometry. This CDR3 is 11 amino acids long. Trimming stripped 2 bases from V and 7 bases from J, with 9 bases between. CDR1 and CDR2 (germline): GTSNPN, SVGIG (reference sequence). About this clonotype itself: Its antigen is unidentified.

Using genomic DNA as the template, TCR beta VDJ and CDR3 profiling was carried out. Each CDR3 protein is one row after TCRdb ran MiXCR on the reads. The table includes 220,000 or so distinct CDR3 sequences, 65% detected once. The gene calls are TRBV30 and TRBJ2-7; tentative D call: TRBD2 (5 bases). Sequencing was performed on sorted CD4+, CD8+, or CD8+CD57+ T cells (not recorded which) from PBMCs. The clonotype originates from a human donor with aplastic anemia. The CDR3 loop is CAWSQRREQYF. The CDR3 DNA reads TGTGCCTGGAGTCAACGGAGGGAGCAGTACTTC.